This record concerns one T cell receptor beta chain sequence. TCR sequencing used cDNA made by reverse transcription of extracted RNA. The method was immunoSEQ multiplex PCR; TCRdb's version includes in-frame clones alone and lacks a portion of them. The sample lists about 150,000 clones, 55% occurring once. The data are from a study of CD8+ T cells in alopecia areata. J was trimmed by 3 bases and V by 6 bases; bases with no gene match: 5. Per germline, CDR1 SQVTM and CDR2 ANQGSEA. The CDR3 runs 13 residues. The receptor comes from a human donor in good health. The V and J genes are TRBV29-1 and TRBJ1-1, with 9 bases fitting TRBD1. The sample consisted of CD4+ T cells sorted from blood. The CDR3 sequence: CSVTGTGHTEAFF. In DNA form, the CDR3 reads TGCAGCGTCACCGGGACAGGGCACACTGAAGCTTTCTTT. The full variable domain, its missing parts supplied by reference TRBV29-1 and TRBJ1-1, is SAVISQKPSRDICQRGTSLTIQCQVDSQVTMMFWYRQQPGQSLTLIATANQGSEATYESGFVIDKFPISRPNLTFSTLTVSNMSPEDSSIYLCSVTGTGHTEAFFGQGTRLTVV.